These 8 T cell receptor beta chains came from one sample sequenced in a study of T-cell memory formation after mild COVID-19 (dated by TCRdb to the early 2020s). The library was obtained by 5' RACE. Sequencing took place on an Illumina NovaSeq 6000. TCRdb reprocessing: public reads trimmed at Q25 with fastp, clones called with MiXCR, in-frame beta chains kept. Each entry is one CDR3 protein sequence, shown with its most common DNA and genes. The sample yields more than 80,000 distinct CDR3 sequences; about 18% were counted once. The ten biggest clones cover 28% of the sample. Sequencing was performed on PBMCs or a T cell subset sorted from them (not recorded which). All receptors come from an adult woman who had mild COVID-19 (a few samples of this study predate the infection). The sample titles of this study are shuffled in the database, so cell type and time point are left out; the donor was told from shared clones.

There are a few counts of this clonotype. CDR3 residues: CAISVDRGPYEQYF. CDR3 bases: TGTGCCATCAGTGTTGACAGGGGACCATACGAGCAGTACTTC. The V and J genes are TRBV10-3 and TRBJ2-7, with 8 bases matching TRBD1. CDR3 length equals 14 residues. The V segment lost 4 bases and the J segment 4 bases; nucleotides outside the gene matches: 6. The germline CDR1 and CDR2 sequences are ENHRY and SYGVKD.

The genes are TRBV12-3 or TRBV12-4 and TRBJ1-2; D is perhaps TRBD1 (5 bases). V dropped 0 bases and J dropped 3 bases, with 14 bases sitting between them. This CDR3 region has 16 residues. The CDR3 bases are TGTGCCAGCAGTTTAGCAGTGGCAGGAGGGGACTATGGCTACACCTTC. Residues: CASSLAVAGGDYGYTF.

In this sample, this clonotype turned up a few times. This chain connects TRBV5-1 to TRBJ2-5; no clear D gene. The germline V gene encodes CDR1 SGHRS and CDR2 YFSETQ. This CDR3 contains 17 residues. V was trimmed by 3 bases and J by 2 bases, leaving 20 bases between them. The CDR3 DNA reads as TGCGCCAGCAGCTGGTACTCGGGCGGTCACCGGCAAGAGACCCAGTACTTC. It codes for CASSWYSGGHRQETQYF.

The chain links TRBV7-9 to TRBJ2-5; 9 bases are a match to TRBD1. The CDR3 totals 16 residues. The germline gives CDR1 SEHNR, CDR2 FQNEAQ (reference sequence). V was pared by 5 bases and J by 5 bases, with 12 bases of the junction left unmatched. DNA for the CDR3: TGTGCCAGCAGCGACAGGGGGAGCTTCGCGGGCGAGACCCAGTACTTC. Its protein is CASSDRGSFAGETQYF.

The V gene is TRBV7-2, the J gene TRBJ2-1; 8 bases are a match to TRBD2. Germline loops: CDR1 SGHTA, CDR2 FQGNSA. The CDR3 spans 17 residues. After removal of 7 bases from V and 2 bases from J, the junction contained 13 bases not matched to a gene. CDR3 sequence (DNA): TGTGCCAGCACCGCTATGGCGAGCGGGAGCGCCTACAATGAGCAGTTCTTC. Its protein product is CASTAMASGSAYNEQFF.

This chain links TRBV6-5 with TRBJ2-6, with D unclear. Germline V gene sequence: CDR1 MNHEY, CDR2 SVGAGI. V was trimmed by 6 bases and J by 4 bases, leaving 13 bases between them. The CDR3 extends over 15 amino acids. DNA for the CDR3: TGTGCCAGCAGACCCCGTATTAACGGGGCCAACGTCCTGACTTTC. It is translated as CASRPRINGANVLTF.

The chain employs TRBV12-3 or TRBV12-4 and TRBJ1-1, with D maybe TRBD1 (5 bases). CDR3 length: 15 amino acids. Trimming took 3 bases from V and 5 from J, leaving 16 bases between them. CDR3 nucleotide sequence: TGTGCCAGCAGTTTGCGGGGCAATTTGGGGACTGAAGCTTTCTTT. Amino acid sequence: CASSLRGNLGTEAFF.

The rearrangement joins TRBV20-1 to TRBJ1-1, with TRBD1 identical over 8 bases. The length of the CDR3 is 15 residues. The germline V gene has CDR1 DFQATT and CDR2 SNEGSKA (reference sequence). Losses at the gene ends were 3 bases for V and 3 bases for J; bases not matched to a gene: 9. This CDR3 reads CSARTETGADTEAFF. The CDR3 nucleotides read TGCAGTGCTAGGACGGAGACAGGGGCTGACACTGAAGCTTTCTTT.